A selection of T cell receptor beta chains follows, all from one sample in a study of blood T cell repertoires in COVID-19. Assay used: immunoSEQ multiplex PCR; TCRdb lists only in-frame clones, some missing. This sample has approximately 200,000 clones; about 80% occur once, and the top ten carry around 7.8%. Sequencing was done on a sample of peripheral blood. Every receptor here comes from a woman of 80 years or more with COVID-19, enrolled during active disease. CDR3s include the opening cysteine and the closing phenylalanine or tryptophan. The order of the fields is V gene, clone size, J gene, D gene, CDR3 DNA, CDR3 protein. A D gene is named only where the DNA matches it firmly. A row's size may be missing; if present it is once, few, many or a size class.

>TRBV5-1|NA|TRBJ1-4|TRBD1
TGCGCCAGCAGCTTGGCCGGGACAGGGAATGAAAAACTGTTTTTT
CASSLAGTGNEKLFF
>TRBV4-2|NA|TRBJ2-1|TRBD2
TGTGCCAGCAGCTTGGGGGCGGGGGGCTACAATGAGCAGTTCTTC
CASSLGAGGYNEQFF
>TRBV5-1|NA|TRBJ1-3|NA
TGCGCCAGCAGCTTGGATACTGGAAACACCATATATTTT
CASSLDTGNTIYF
>TRBV4-2|NA|TRBJ2-7|TRBD1
TGTGCCAGCAGCCCTCAGGGGGGGACAGGGTACGAGCAGTACTTC
CASSPQGGTGYEQYF
>TRBV29-1|NA|TRBJ2-2|TRBD1
TGCAGCTATCATGGACAGGGAGAGAACACCGGGGAGCTGTTTTTT
CSYHGQGENTGELFF
>TRBV28|NA|TRBJ1-1|TRBD1
TGTGCCAGCAGGTCGGCCGGGACAGGGAGGACTGAAGCTTTCTTT
CASRSAGTGRTEAFF
>TRBV7-2|NA|TRBJ2-2|TRBD1
TGTGCCAGCAGCTTCTGGGTCACAGGGGCTGCCGGGGAGCTGTTTTTT
CASSFWVTGAAGELFF
>TRBV7-8|NA|TRBJ1-4|NA
TGTGCCAGCAGCTTAGTGGGAAGGGCGGGGAATGAAAAACTGTTTTTT
CASSLVGRAGNEKLFF
>TRBV19|few|TRBJ1-2|NA
TGTGCCAGTAGTATAGCGCGCAGGTCCTATGGCTACACCTTC
CASSIARRSYGYTF
>TRBV6-5|NA|TRBJ2-1|NA
TGTGCCAGCAGTTACGGGGCTGGGGTGGGGCGAGGGCAGTTCTTC
CASSYGAGVGRGQFF
>TRBV5-8|NA|TRBJ1-5|TRBD1
TGTGCCAGCACCGGACAGGGACCGTATAGCAATCAGCCCCAGCATTTT
CASTGQGPYSNQPQHF
>TRBV7-7|once|TRBJ2-7|NA
TGTGCTAGCAGCTTAGGGCACGGGGCCTACGAGCAGTACTTC
CASSLGHGAYEQYF
>TRBV28|NA|TRBJ2-7|TRBD2
TGTGCCAGCAGTTTATTTGGGAGGGTTTCGGGAAACTACGAGCAGTACTTC
CASSLFGRVSGNYEQYF
>TRBV7-9|NA|TRBJ2-7|TRBD2
TGTGCCAGCAGCTCGCAGACTAGCGGGCCCACCTACGAGCAGTACTTC
CASSSQTSGPTYEQYF
>TRBV2|NA|TRBJ2-5|TRBD2
TGTGCCAGCAGTGTCCCAGCGGGGGGTTCAGAGACCCAGTACTTC
CASSVPAGGSETQYF
>TRBV7-3|NA|TRBJ2-5|NA
TGTGCCAGCAGCTTATCAGGACAAGAGACCCAGTACTTC
CASSLSGQETQYF
>TRBV28|NA|TRBJ1-1|NA
TGTGCCAGCAGTCCCATTAGGGGTGGCTCGGGTGCAACTGAAGCTTTCTTT
CASSPIRGGSGATEAFF
>TRBV5-1|once|TRBJ2-1|NA
TGCGCCAGCAGCTTGGACCCCTGGTCAGGGGCAGAGCAGTTCTTC
CASSLDPWSGAEQFF
>TRBV7-6|NA|TRBJ2-2|TRBD2
TGTGCCAGCAGACCCGGGACTAGCGGGATGGGGGAGCTGTTTTTT
CASRPGTSGMGELFF
>TRBV11-2|NA|TRBJ2-5|TRBD1
TGTGCCAGCAGCCACGGGACAGAAGAGACCCAGTACTTC
CASSHGTEETQYF
>TRBV6-2/TRBV6-3|NA|TRBJ1-1|TRBD1
TGTGCCAGCAGTTACCCCCGGAGACAGGGCAACACTGAAGCTTTCTTT
CASSYPRRQGNTEAFF
>TRBV5-1|NA|TRBJ1-6|TRBD1
TGCGCCAGCAGTCCCGGACAGGCCTTGGCGCCCCTCCACTTT
CASSPGQALAPLHF
>TRBV7-8|NA|TRBJ1-1|NA
TGTGCCAGCAGCTTAAGGGGACAACCGAACACTGAAGCTTTCTTT
CASSLRGQPNTEAFF
>TRBV27|NA|TRBJ2-7|TRBD2
TGTGCCAGCAGTCCCCCCTCCGCTAGCGGGAGGGCCCCCTACGAGCAGTACTTC
CASSPPSASGRAPYEQYF
>TRBV6-1|NA|TRBJ2-2|TRBD1
TGTGCCAGCAGTGAAGTAGACAGGGTCCCCACCGGGGAGCTGTTTTTT
CASSEVDRVPTGELFF
>TRBV25-1|few|TRBJ1-3|TRBD1
TGTGCCAGCACCCTGACAGGGGGAAAAGGAAACACCATATATTTT
CASTLTGGKGNTIYF
>TRBV5-8|NA|TRBJ2-5|TRBD2
TGTGCCAGCAGCTTTCGGGGGGTCGGCCAAGAGACCCAGTACTTC
CASSFRGVGQETQYF